The 5 T cell receptor beta chains given below trace back to one sample, sequenced in a study of blood T cell repertoires in COVID-19. The table came from immunoSEQ multiplex PCR; TCRdb's copy has only in-frame clones and leaves some out. The data show approximately 150,000 clones, 84% seen once. Sequenced input: peripheral blood. These receptors originate from a woman older than 75 with COVID-19, enrolled during active disease.

This chain links TRBV9 with TRBJ1-1, with D maybe TRBD1 (6 bases). The V end lost 1 base, the J end lost 1 base, and 8 bases lay between the germline ends. The CDR3 runs 14 residues. Looked up from germline, CDR1 is SGDLS and CDR2 is YYNGEE. The CDR3 is CASSVRGANTEAFF. CDR3 DNA: TGTGCCAGCAGCGTACGGGGGGCGAACACTGAAGCTTTCTTT.

The chain carries TRBV28 and TRBJ2-7; D unresolved. V gave up 3 bases and J gave up 1 base, with 16 bases separating them. This CDR3 spans 16 amino acids. Germline-derived CDR1 and CDR2 are MDHEN and SYDVKM. CDR3: CASSLLSGFLSYEQYF. CDR3 DNA: TGTGCCAGCAGTTTGTTATCCGGGTTTCTTTCCTACGAGCAGTACTTC.

V gene TRBV7-3 combines with J gene TRBJ2-1; 8 nucleotides line up with TRBD2. Germline V CDR1 and CDR2: SGHTA, FQGTGA. Trimming at V came to 5 bases and at J to 4 bases, leaving 10 bases not matched to a gene. This CDR3 has 16 amino acids. The CDR3 nucleotides read TGTGCCAGCAGCCTACAGGGATTAGCGGGATACAATGAGCAGTTCTTC. Translation: CASSLQGLAGYNEQFF.

The V call is TRBV28, the J call TRBJ2-7; a weak D match, TRBD2 (6 bases). CDR3 length: 15 amino acids. Germline CDR1 is MDHEN and CDR2 is SYDVKM. V was pared by 3 bases and J by 0 bases, with 12 bases between. Here the CDR3 reads CASSFEQTSSYEQYF. In DNA form, the CDR3 reads TGTGCCAGCAGTTTCGAACAGACTAGCTCCTACGAGCAGTACTTC.

The rearrangement links TRBV11-2 to TRBJ1-3; 9 nucleotides line up with TRBD1. This CDR3 has 14 amino acids. Germline V lookup: CDR1 SGHAT, CDR2 FQNNGV. V lost 3 bases to trimming and J lost 4 bases; unmatched junction nucleotides: 1. The CDR3 loop reads CASSLGTGGNTIYF. The CDR3 DNA reads as TGTGCCAGCAGCTTGGGGACAGGGGGAAACACCATATATTTT.